This T cell receptor (beta chain) derives from a study of beta chain features in type 1 diabetes. On the study more broadly: Regarding age, gender and cell yields, patients proved similar to healthy donors.

Sequencing targeted expressed TCRB transcripts, as all isolated RNA had been reverse transcribed. Generated by immunoSEQ multiplex PCR, the TCRdb table keeps only in-frame clones and is missing some. The table lists just over 600,000 clones, around 16% of them singletons. This clone has a handful of counts. CDR1 SGHTA and CDR2 FQGNSA come from the germline V gene. The CDR3 has 16 residues. The ends lost 5 bases at V and 8 bases at J; junction bases unmatched: 13. The rearrangement joins TRBV7-2 to TRBJ2-1, with TRBD2 identical over 9 bases. The clonotype comes from a man in his late teens or twenties in good health. Material: naive CD4+ T cells from blood. The CDR3 sequence: CASSPPRVAGVDEQFF. Written as DNA, the CDR3 is TGTGCCAGCAGCCCCCCCCGGGTAGCGGGAGTGGATGAGCAGTTCTTC.